The 3 T cell receptor beta chains given below trace back to one sample, sequenced in a study of early T cells in non-severe SARS-CoV-2 infection. TCRdb itself ran the 5' RACE reads through MiXCR, one entry per CDR3 protein. The table has some 98,000 distinct CDR3 sequences, 16% seen once. What was sequenced was whole blood. Receptors were obtained from an adult who was a healthcare worker with PCR-confirmed SARS-CoV-2 infection or an uninfected control (not recorded which).

The rearrangement uses TRBV27 and TRBJ2-1, with 11 bases matching TRBD2. The ends lost 7 bases at V and 7 bases at J; junction bases unmatched: 6. Per the germline V gene, CDR1 is MNHEY and CDR2 is SMNVEV (reference sequence). The CDR3 runs 14 residues. CDR3 residues: CASNLAGGGNEQFF. CDR3 in DNA: TGTGCCAGCAACCTAGCGGGAGGCGGAAATGAGCAGTTCTTC.

This clonotype was detected ten times or more. J is TRBJ2-7 and V is TRBV12-3 or TRBV12-4, with 9 bases fitting TRBD1. The V and J ends lost 3 bases and 2 bases, in that order; junction bases with no gene match: 2. The CDR3 sequence is 14 residues long. Written as DNA, the CDR3 is TGTGCCAGCAGTTTTGGACAGGGGCCCTACGAGCAGTACTTC. Its protein product is CASSFGQGPYEQYF.

This clonotype was detected only a few times. V usage is TRBV12-3 or TRBV12-4 and J usage is TRBJ2-6; 8 bases line up with TRBD1. The CDR3 has 18 residues. Losses at the gene ends were 3 bases for V and 0 bases for J; bases not matched to a gene: 7. The CDR3 DNA reads as TGTGCCAGCAGTTTGGTCAGGGGGCCCTCCTCTGGGGCCAACGTCCTGACTTTC. Its protein is CASSLVRGPSSGANVLTF.